The T cell receptor beta chain under discussion was sequenced for a study of T-cell memory formation after mild COVID-19. Study overall: Clusters were largely donor specific. Broader study findings: Clones contracting over day 15 to 85 were CD4/CD8 balanced, with later expanders leaning CD4+. Certain responding clones were present in pre-infection memory, suggesting participation of cross-reactive memory.

Employing constant-segment primers, 5'RACE generated TCR alpha and TCR beta cDNA libraries bearing sample barcodes and UMIs. TCRdb called the 5' RACE reads again in MiXCR, with one record for every CDR3 protein. The sample lists hundreds of thousands of distinct CDR3 sequences, roughly 18% occurring once. The CDR3 is 13 amino acids. Looked up from germline, CDR1 is GTSNPN and CDR2 is SVGIG (reference sequence). V gave up 5 bases and J gave up 3 bases; unmatched junction bases: 4. This clonotype occurred a few times. Its specificity is unknown. Sequencing was performed on PBMCs or a T cell subset sorted from them (not recorded which). The V call is TRBV30, the J call TRBJ2-1, with 7 bases matching TRBD1. The receptor was isolated from an adult woman who had mild COVID-19 (a few samples of this study predate the infection). Cell type and time point are not known. CDR3 residues: CAWSGQSYNEQFF. For the CDR3, the DNA is TGTGCCTGGTCGGGACAGAGCTACAATGAGCAGTTCTTC.